A selection of T cell receptor beta chains follows, all from one sample in a study of blood T cell repertoires in COVID-19. The method was immunoSEQ multiplex PCR; TCRdb's version includes in-frame clones alone and lacks a portion of them. Of roughly 140,000 clones listed, approximately 84% were seen once; the top ten hold 1.9%. The specimen was peripheral blood. The source is a woman aged 55-69 years with acute or convalescent COVID-19. The CDR3 runs from the conserved cysteine through the conserved F or W. A D gene is named only where the DNA matches it firmly. Clone size is stated in some rows and not others, as once, few, many or a class when expanded.

>TRBV27|TRBJ1-6|.|.
CASRYNNSPLHF
TGTGCCAGCAGATACAATAATTCACCCCTCCACTTT
>TRBV5-1|TRBJ1-4|.|.
CASRGGATNEKLFF
TGCGCCAGCCGGGGCGGGGCAACTAATGAAAAACTGTTTTTT
>TRBV6-5|TRBJ2-7|.|TRBD1
CASRSGQGRSYEQYF
TGTGCCAGCAGATCGGGACAGGGGCGATCCTACGAGCAGTACTTC
>TRBV6-6|TRBJ2-6|.|TRBD1
CASSPRTGGASGANVLTF
TGTGCCAGCAGTCCAAGGACAGGGGGAGCCTCTGGGGCCAACGTCCTGACTTTC
>TRBV11-2|TRBJ1-3|few|.
CASSLQVSGNTIYF
TGTGCCAGCAGTCTCCAGGTCTCTGGAAACACCATATATTTT
>TRBV6-5|TRBJ1-6|.|.
CASSPKSQNNSPLHF
TGTGCCAGCAGCCCCAAGTCACAAAATAATTCACCCCTCCACTTT
>TRBV24-1|TRBJ1-1|.|.
CATSDSGATEAFF
TGTGCCACCAGTGACTCAGGGGCTACTGAAGCTTTCTTT
>TRBV7-9|TRBJ2-7|.|.
CASSFPRRGRGLGYGQYF
TGTGCCAGCAGCTTTCCCCGCCGCGGGCGGGGGCTGGGATACGGGCAGTACTTC
>TRBV27|TRBJ1-3|.|TRBD1
CASSLGRGPGNTIYF
TGTGCCAGCAGTCTCGGCAGGGGGCCTGGAAACACCATATATTTT
>TRBV6-4|TRBJ1-2|.|.
CASSADVRNRTYGYTF
TGTGCCAGCAGCGCGGACGTAAGAAACAGGACCTATGGCTACACCTTC
>TRBV5-1|TRBJ1-1|.|.
CASSLTGSHTEAFF
TGCGCCAGCAGCTTAACAGGATCGCACACTGAAGCTTTCTTT
>TRBV5-1|TRBJ2-3|.|TRBD1
CASSQGARPQAAQYF
TGCGCCAGCAGCCAGGGGGCGCGACCCCAGGCGGCGCAGTATTTT
>TRBV19|TRBJ1-1|.|.
CASSIEGDSENTEAFF
TGTGCCAGTAGTATTGAAGGGGACTCTGAGAACACTGAAGCTTTCTTT
>TRBV27|TRBJ2-5|.|TRBD2
CASAEVGRYQETQYF
TGTGCCAGCGCAGAGGTCGGGAGGTACCAAGAGACCCAGTACTTC
>TRBV19|TRBJ2-7|.|TRBD1
CASSITGAPLGEQYF
TGTGCCAGTAGTATTACAGGGGCCCCTCTGGGCGAGCAGTACTTC
>TRBV28|TRBJ1-5|.|TRBD1
CASSGMDRSRTQHF
TGTGCCAGCAGTGGTATGGACAGGAGCAGGACCCAGCATTTT
>TRBV6-4|TRBJ2-4|.|.
CASRGRLEGYNIQYF
TGTGCCAGCAGGGGCCGTTTAGAGGGATATAACATTCAGTACTTC
>TRBV18|TRBJ2-3|once|TRBD2
CASSPPSAGARDTQYF
TGTGCCAGCTCACCACCATCAGCGGGAGCCCGGGATACGCAGTATTTT
>TRBV11-2|TRBJ1-1|.|TRBD1
CASSFTGARNTEAFF
TGTGCCAGCAGCTTCACAGGGGCGCGGAACACTGAAGCTTTCTTT
>TRBV25-1|TRBJ1-3|.|.
CASSGQAGNTIYF
TGTGCCAGCAGTGGACAGGCTGGAAACACCATATATTTT
>TRBV2|TRBJ1-1|.|TRBD1
CASSETQGGNTEAFF
TGTGCCAGCAGTGAAACACAGGGGGGGAACACTGAAGCTTTCTTT
>TRBV5-5|TRBJ2-3|.|.
CASSLRVDTQYF
TGTGCCAGCAGCTTGCGTGTAGATACGCAGTATTTT
>TRBV5-1|TRBJ2-7|.|.
CASSPEGHFTYEQYF
TGCGCCAGCAGCCCCGAGGGCCACTTTACCTACGAGCAGTACTTC
>TRBV19|TRBJ2-3|.|.
CASSLSHTDTQYF
TGTGCCAGTAGTTTAAGCCACACAGATACGCAGTATTTT
>TRBV6-5|TRBJ2-1|.|TRBD1
CASRSTGGEGNEQFF
TGTGCCAGCAGAAGTACAGGGGGAGAAGGTAATGAGCAGTTCTTC
>TRBV12-5|TRBJ1-2|.|.
CASGVIRGDGYTF
TGTGCTAGTGGCGTCATCAGGGGAGATGGCTACACCTTC
>TRBV18|TRBJ2-4|.|.
CASSPIPLAKNIQYF
TGTGCCAGCTCACCAATCCCTCTGGCCAAAAACATTCAGTACTTC
>TRBV18|TRBJ2-1|few|TRBD2
CASSSGLAGPSPNEQFF
TGTGCCAGCTCTTCCGGACTAGCGGGACCTTCCCCCAATGAGCAGTTCTTC
>TRBV6-5|TRBJ2-7|once|.
CASSPLGRLAYEQYF
TGTGCCAGCAGTCCCTTGGGGAGGTTGGCCTACGAGCAGTACTTC
>TRBV6-5|TRBJ2-7|.|.
CASRLATGVLYEQYF
TGTGCCAGCCGCCTCGCGACGGGAGTACTCTACGAGCAGTACTTC
>TRBV3-1/TRBV3-2|TRBJ1-2|.|.
CASTGAVYGYTF
TGTGCCAGCACAGGGGCTGTCTATGGCTACACCTTC
>TRBV12-3/TRBV12-4|TRBJ1-2|.|.
CASSFAGNGYTF
TGTGCCAGCAGTTTCGCGGGAAATGGCTACACCTTC
>TRBV13|TRBJ1-1|.|TRBD1
CASSVVQGAAEAFF
TGTGCCAGCAGCGTTGTTCAGGGGGCCGCTGAAGCTTTCTTT
>TRBV13|TRBJ2-1|once|TRBD2
CASSRQTSGPYNEQFF
TGTGCCAGCAGCCGTCAAACTAGCGGTCCCTACAATGAGCAGTTCTTC
>TRBV30|TRBJ2-2|.|.
CAWSRDLNTGELFF
TGTGCCTGGAGTAGGGACTTGAACACCGGGGAGCTGTTTTTT
>TRBV18|TRBJ2-7|few|.
CASRGSSYEQYF
TGTGCCAGTCGAGGGTCCTCCTACGAGCAGTACTTC
>TRBV9|TRBJ1-6|once|TRBD1
CASSAGTGVNSPLHF
TGTGCCAGCAGCGCCGGGACAGGGGTTAATTCACCCCTCCACTTT
>TRBV6-1|TRBJ2-7|.|TRBD1
CASSATETRTGFYEQYF
TGTGCCAGCAGTGCAACTGAGACTAGGACAGGGTTCTACGAGCAGTACTTC
>TRBV18|TRBJ2-2|.|.
CASSLETGNTGELFF
TGTGCCAGCTCACTTGAGACTGGGAACACCGGGGAGCTGTTTTTT
>TRBV5-4|TRBJ2-1|.|.
CASSTGYNEQFF
TGTGCCAGCAGCACAGGGTACAATGAGCAGTTCTTC
>TRBV10-1|TRBJ2-1|.|TRBD2
CASSVTSGGYNEQFF
TGCGCCAGCAGCGTTACTAGCGGGGGCTACAATGAGCAGTTCTTC
>TRBV30|TRBJ1-2|once|TRBD1
CAWSYPGQGSYYTF
TGTGCCTGGAGTTACCCCGGACAGGGCTCCTACTACACCTTC
>TRBV27|TRBJ1-1|.|.
CASSLTAGVGNTEAFF
TGTGCCAGCAGTTTGACGGCAGGGGTTGGGAACACTGAAGCTTTCTTT
>TRBV28|TRBJ2-7|.|.
CATRGGSSSYEQYF
TGTGCCACCCGAGGGGGTTCCAGCTCCTACGAGCAGTACTTC
>TRBV18|TRBJ2-7|.|TRBD2
CASSPGLAGVAYEQYF
TGTGCCAGCTCACCAGGACTAGCGGGAGTCGCCTACGAGCAGTACTTC
>TRBV10-3|TRBJ2-1|.|.
CAISVTAYNEQFF
TGTGCCATCAGTGTAACAGCCTACAATGAGCAGTTCTTC
>TRBV5-1|TRBJ2-1|.|TRBD1
CASSIQGADPNEQFF
TGCGCCAGCAGCATACAGGGGGCGGACCCAAATGAGCAGTTCTTC
>TRBV2|TRBJ1-4|.|TRBD1
CASRDRWSEKLFF
TGTGCCAGCCGGGACAGATGGTCAGAAAAACTGTTTTTT
>TRBV27|TRBJ1-1|.|.
CASSLFGDSNTEAFF
TGTGCCAGCAGTTTATTTGGAGATTCTAACACTGAAGCTTTCTTT
>TRBV28|TRBJ1-6|.|.
CASSGTTNSPLHF
TGTGCCAGCAGTGGGACTACTAATTCACCCCTCCACTTT
>TRBV28|TRBJ1-6|.|TRBD1
CASWAGGPGYNSPLHF
TGTGCCAGCTGGGCAGGGGGGCCTGGATATAATTCACCCCTCCACTTT
>TRBV7-9|TRBJ1-1|.|.
CASSLLNSEAFF
TGTGCCAGCAGCTTACTAAATTCTGAAGCTTTCTTT
>TRBV10-2|TRBJ2-7|.|TRBD1
CASSDQAGQGAPHEQYF
TGCGCCAGCAGTGATCAGGCCGGACAGGGGGCGCCCCACGAGCAGTACTTC
>TRBV5-6|TRBJ2-7|few|TRBD2
CASSLGDLSGRGIGYEQYF
TGTGCCAGCAGCTTGGGGGACCTTAGCGGGAGGGGAATAGGTTACGAGCAGTACTTC
>TRBV5-4|TRBJ1-6|.|.
CASSLAGGGNSPLHF
TGTGCCAGCAGCTTGGCGGGGGGAGGAAATTCACCCCTCCACTTT
>TRBV27|TRBJ2-7|.|.
CASRPRLTGGGPAGGNISYEQYF
TGTGCCAGTCGACCCAGACTCACAGGGGGCGGGCCAGCGGGAGGGAATATCTCCTACGAGCAGTACTTC
>TRBV28|TRBJ1-2|.|.
CASSWSGYGYTF
TGTGCCAGCAGTTGGTCGGGCTATGGCTACACCTTC
>TRBV7-8|TRBJ1-1|.|TRBD1
CASSLKGATEAFF
TGTGCCAGCAGCTTAAAGGGGGCCACTGAAGCTTTCTTT
>TRBV6-1|TRBJ2-7|once|TRBD2
CASSEVTSGIPSYEQYF
TGTGCCAGCAGTGAAGTGACTAGCGGGATCCCATCCTACGAGCAGTACTTC